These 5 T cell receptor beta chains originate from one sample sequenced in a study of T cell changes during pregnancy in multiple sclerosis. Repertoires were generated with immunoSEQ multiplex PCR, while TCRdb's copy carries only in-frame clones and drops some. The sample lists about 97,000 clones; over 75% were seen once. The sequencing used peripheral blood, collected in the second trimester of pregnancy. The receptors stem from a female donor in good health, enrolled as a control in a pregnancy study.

CDR3: CAWSFQGARNTIYF. Written as DNA, the CDR3 is TGTGCCTGGAGTTTCCAGGGGGCTCGAAACACCATATATTTT. V and J are TRBV30 and TRBJ1-3; 8 bases agree with TRBD1. Unmatched junction bases numbered 5, after V lost 2 bases and J lost 5 bases. This CDR3 contains 14 residues. Looked up from germline, CDR1 is GTSNPN and CDR2 is SVGIG (reference sequence). Complete variable domain (other parts from reference TRBV30 and TRBJ1-3): SQTIHQWPATLVQPVGSPLSLECTVEGTSNPNLYWYRQAAGRGLQLLFYSVGIGQISSEVPQNLSASRPQDRQFILSSKKLLLSDSGFYLCAWSFQGARNTIYFGEGSWLTVV.

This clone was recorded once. The CDR3 protein is CASQPAGSSSGANVLTF. DNA for the CDR3: TGTGCCAGCCAGCCGGCAGGGTCATCCTCTGGGGCCAACGTCCTGACTTTC. The V call is TRBV27, the J call TRBJ2-6, with D perhaps TRBD1 (5 bases). This CDR3 contains 17 residues. Trimming left V 8 bases short and J 0 bases short, with 17 bases between. Germline V lookup: CDR1 MNHEY, CDR2 SMNVEV (reference sequence).

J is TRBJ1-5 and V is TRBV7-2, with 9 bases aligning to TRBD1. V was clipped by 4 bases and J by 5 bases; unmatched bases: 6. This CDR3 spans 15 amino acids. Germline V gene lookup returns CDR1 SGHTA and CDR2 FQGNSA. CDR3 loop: CASSSGTGRYQPQHF. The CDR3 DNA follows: TGTGCCAGCAGCTCCGGGACAGGGAGGTATCAGCCCCAGCATTTT.

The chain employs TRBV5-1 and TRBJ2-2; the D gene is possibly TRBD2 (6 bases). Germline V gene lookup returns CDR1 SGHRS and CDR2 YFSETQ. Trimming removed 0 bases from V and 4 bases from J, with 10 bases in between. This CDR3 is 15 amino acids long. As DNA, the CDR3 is TGCGCCAGCAGCTTGGTGCGGGGCAGCACCGGGGAGCTGTTTTTT. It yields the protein CASSLVRGSTGELFF.

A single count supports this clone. CDR3: CASGFRGLGGHSSYNEQFF. CDR3 nucleotide sequence: TGTGCTAGTGGTTTTAGGGGGCTGGGCGGTCATAGCTCCTACAATGAGCAGTTCTTC. This chain uses TRBV12-5 with TRBJ2-1; the match to TRBD1 covers 7 bases. V gave up 3 bases and J gave up 0 bases; unmatched junction bases: 14. CDR1 and CDR2 (germline): LGHNT, FRNRAP. This CDR3 spans 19 amino acids.